The 16 T cell receptor beta chains below come from one sample, sequenced in a study of low-dose radiotherapy and immunotherapy resistance in tumors. Primers used for first-strand cDNA, a TRAV- and TRBV-specific set, covered both alpha and beta chains. For amplifying TCRs, the PCR ran for roughly 20 cycles with Phusion, which was used together with a constant-region primer and the adapter on the V primers. TCRdb reprocessed the reads with MiXCR, giving one entry per CDR3 protein. Of about 12,000 distinct CDR3 sequences in the sample, roughly 71% were seen once. The receptors were gathered from a human donor with advanced metastatic prostate, ovarian, gallbladder or colorectal cancer (not recorded which). This table probably holds off-target reads from a library built for another chain.

The chain carries TRBV27 and TRBJ2-5; tentatively, D is TRBD1 (7 bases). Trimming shortened V by 5 bases and J by 2 bases, and 12 bases separated the two germline ends. Looked up from germline, CDR1 is MNHEY and CDR2 is SMNVEV (reference sequence). The CDR3 totals 14 residues. The CDR3 DNA is TGTGCCAGCAGTCTGACAGGGAGGCAAGAGACCCAGTACTTC. Translating gives CASSLTGRQETQYF.

The chain employs TRBV5-5 and TRBJ1-4, with 9 bases fitting TRBD1. V lost 1 base, J lost 8 bases, and 9 bases stayed unmatched. The V gene's germline CDR1 is SGHKS and CDR2 YYEKEE (reference sequence). This CDR3 is 16 amino acids long. This chain's CDR3 is CASSLTRTGGSEKLFF. Here the CDR3 DNA reads TGTGCCAGCAGCTTGACCAGAACAGGGGGCTCCGAAAAACTGTTTTTT. Filled out from reference TRBV5-5 and TRBJ1-4, the complete variable domain reads DAGVTQSPTHLIKTRGQQVTLRCSPISGHKSVSWYQQVLGQGPQFIFQYYEKEERGRGNFPDRFSARQFPNYSSELNVNALLLGDSALYLCASSLTRTGGSEKLFFGSGTQLSVL.

This clonotype was seen more than once but under ten times. This chain joins TRBV4-3 and TRBJ2-2; D unclear. Trimming pared 3 bases from V and 0 bases from J, leaving 5 bases between. CDR1 is LGHNA and CDR2 is YSLEER in the germline V gene. The CDR3 extends over 14 amino acids. The chain's CDR3 is CASSQQTNTGELFF. The CDR3 DNA follows: TGCGCCAGCAGCCAGCAAACGAACACCGGGGAGCTGTTTTTT.

The CDR3 coding sequence is TGTGCCAGCAGGATGCCGGGACAGGGCTTCGAGCAGTACTTC. Protein product: CASRMPGQGFEQYF. The chain is built from TRBV28 and TRBJ2-7; TRBD1 aligns across 9 bases. The CDR3 runs 14 residues. The trim removed 6 bases at V and 6 bases at J, leaving 9 bases unmatched. The germline V gene encodes CDR1 MDHEN and CDR2 SYDVKM.

The chain has TRBV7-8 and TRBJ2-3; 8 bases line up with TRBD2. Germline CDR1 and CDR2: SGHVS and FQNEAQ. This CDR3 contains 19 residues. J lost 3 bases, V lost 2 bases, and 16 bases had no gene match. The CDR3 DNA reads TGTGCCAGCAGCTTACTTAGTGCGGGAGGAGGAGGTTGGACAGATACGCAGTATTTT. It translates to CASSLLSAGGGGWTDTQYF.

V usage is TRBV30 and J usage is TRBJ1-1; 12 bases align to TRBD1. The V gene end was trimmed by 5 bases and the J gene end by 0 bases; junction bases not matched to a gene: 7. Per germline, CDR1 GTSNPN and CDR2 SVGIG (reference sequence). The CDR3 consists of 16 residues. For the CDR3, the DNA is TGTGCCTGGGGTTCCGGGACAGGGGGCATGAACACTGAAGCTTTCTTT. Translated: CAWGSGTGGMNTEAFF.

The V call is TRBV7-9, the J call TRBJ2-6; a possible D gene is TRBD1 (6 bases). V shed 5 bases and J shed 0 bases, with 11 bases lying between them. The CDR3 totals 16 residues. Germline V gives CDR1 SEHNR, CDR2 FQNEAQ (reference sequence). The CDR3 DNA reads TGTGCCAGCAGCGCCGACAGGCTCTCTGGGGCCAACGTCCTGACTTTC. It is translated as CASSADRLSGANVLTF.

The chain links TRBV28 to TRBJ1-5; D is ambiguous. Looked up from germline, CDR1 is MDHEN and CDR2 is SYDVKM. This CDR3 spans 15 amino acids. Between the trimmed V and J ends, which lost 5 bases and 6 bases, there was a span of 17 bases. CDR3: CASSVTSTFPQPQHF. CDR3 coding DNA: TGTGCCAGCAGTGTAACCTCAACGTTCCCTCAGCCCCAGCATTTT.

The rearrangement uses TRBV6-5 and TRBJ2-7, with D tentatively TRBD2 (5 bases). Per the germline V gene, CDR1 is MNHEY and CDR2 is SVGAGI. Trimming took off 2 bases at V and 6 bases at J, with 14 bases between the two ends. This CDR3 has 14 residues. This CDR3 reads CASSYGVGVGEQYF. The DNA of the CDR3 is TGTGCCAGCAGTTACGGGGTGGGAGTAGGCGAGCAGTACTTC.

The V and J genes are TRBV20-1 and TRBJ2-2; 11 bases are a match to TRBD2. The CDR3 runs to 17 residues. The V gene's germline CDR1 is DFQATT and CDR2 SNEGSKA (reference sequence). Losses at the gene ends were 3 bases for V and 3 bases for J; bases not matched to a gene: 9. As DNA, the CDR3 is TGCAGTGCTAGGGTAGCGGGAGGGCCTATGCACACCGGGGAGCTGTTTTTT. Residues: CSARVAGGPMHTGELFF.

The chain links TRBV24-1 to TRBJ2-2; 7 bases fit TRBD1. Germline V lookup: CDR1 KGHDR, CDR2 SFDVKD. V lost 4 bases to trimming and J lost 7 bases; unmatched junction nucleotides: 14. The CDR3 has 17 residues. The CDR3 sequence: CATSDETRTGRLGELFF. CDR3 DNA: TGTGCCACCAGTGACGAGACCAGGACAGGCAGGCTCGGGGAGCTGTTTTTT.

The chain joins TRBV30 to TRBJ2-7, with TRBD2 matching 7 bases. Germline values: CDR1 GTSNPN, CDR2 SVGIG (reference sequence). This CDR3 spans 13 amino acids. V lost 0 bases and J lost 2; bases outside the gene matches: 1. CDR3 loop: CAWSVGTTYEQYF. CDR3 DNA sequence: TGTGCCTGGAGTGTAGGGACTACCTACGAGCAGTACTTC.

The chain recombines TRBV14 with TRBJ2-4; D may be TRBD1 (6 bases). The ends were cut back, 0 bases at V and 6 bases at J, with 6 bases in the middle. CDR3 length: 13 residues. Looked up from germline, CDR1 is SGHDN and CDR2 is FVKESK. CDR3 nucleotides: TGTGCCAGCAGCCAAGACAGGGGAAACATTCAGTACTTC. Translated, it gives CASSQDRGNIQYF.

This sequence joins TRBV4-2 and TRBJ2-1; 10 positions match TRBD2. Germline values: CDR1 LGHNA, CDR2 YNFKEQ. J gave up 5 bases and V 1 base, and 5 bases lay outside the gene matches. The CDR3 has 16 amino acids. The CDR3 loop is CASSQGGLAVNNEQFF. In DNA, the CDR3 is TGTGCCAGCAGCCAAGGTGGACTAGCGGTTAACAATGAGCAGTTCTTC.

The chain is built from TRBV7-8 and TRBJ2-7, with D maybe TRBD1 (6 bases). Trimming took off 1 base at V and 6 bases at J, with 19 bases between the two ends. The V gene's germline CDR1 is SGHVS and CDR2 FQNEAQ. This CDR3 is built from 16 residues. DNA for the CDR3: TGTGCCAGCAGCTTAGGTGGCAGGGGTGAATATGGCGAGCAGTACTTC. Amino acid sequence: CASSLGGRGEYGEQYF.

The chain carries TRBV28 and TRBJ2-2, with D possibly matching TRBD1 (6 bases). CDR1 is MDHEN, CDR2 SYDVKM, per germline. The CDR3 runs 15 residues. Between the trimmed V and J ends, which lost 7 bases and 2 bases, there was a span of 14 bases. CDR3 DNA: TGTGCCAGCAATACCGGGACACACAACACCGGGGAGCTGTTTTTT. The encoded protein is CASNTGTHNTGELFF.